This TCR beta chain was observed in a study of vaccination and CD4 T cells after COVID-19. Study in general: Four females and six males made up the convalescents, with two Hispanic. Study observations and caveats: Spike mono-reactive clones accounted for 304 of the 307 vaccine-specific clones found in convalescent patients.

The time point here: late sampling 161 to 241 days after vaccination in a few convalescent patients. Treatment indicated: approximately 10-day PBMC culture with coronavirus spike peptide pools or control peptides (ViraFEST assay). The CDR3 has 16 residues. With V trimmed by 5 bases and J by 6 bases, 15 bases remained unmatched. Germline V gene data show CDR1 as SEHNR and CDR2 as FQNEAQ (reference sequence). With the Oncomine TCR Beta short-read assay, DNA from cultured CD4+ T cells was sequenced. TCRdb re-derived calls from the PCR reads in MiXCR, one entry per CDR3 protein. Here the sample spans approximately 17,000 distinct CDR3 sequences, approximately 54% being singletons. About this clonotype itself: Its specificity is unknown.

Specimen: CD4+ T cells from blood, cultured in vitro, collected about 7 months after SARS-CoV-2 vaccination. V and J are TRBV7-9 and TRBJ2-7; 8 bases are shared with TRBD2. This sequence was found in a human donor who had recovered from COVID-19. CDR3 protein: CASSNSGLIAGSEQYF. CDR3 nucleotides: TGTGCCAGCAGCAATTCCGGTTTGATAGCGGGGAGCGAGCAGTACTTC. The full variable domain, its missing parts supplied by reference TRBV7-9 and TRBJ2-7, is DTGVSQNPRHKITKRGQNVTFRCDPISEHNRLYWYRQTLGQGPEFLTYFQNEAQLEKSRLLSDRFSAERPKGSFSTLEIQRTEQGDSAMYLCASSNSGLIAGSEQYFGPGTRLTVT.